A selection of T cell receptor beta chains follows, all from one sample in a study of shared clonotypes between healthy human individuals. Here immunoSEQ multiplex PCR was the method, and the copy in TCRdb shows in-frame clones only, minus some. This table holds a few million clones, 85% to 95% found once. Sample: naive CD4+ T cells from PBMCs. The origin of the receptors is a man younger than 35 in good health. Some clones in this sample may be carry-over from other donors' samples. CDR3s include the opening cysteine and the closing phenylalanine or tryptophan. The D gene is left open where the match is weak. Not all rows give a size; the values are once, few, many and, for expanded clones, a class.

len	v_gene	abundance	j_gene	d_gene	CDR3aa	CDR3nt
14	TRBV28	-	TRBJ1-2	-	CASSIIRSDYGYTF	TGTGCCAGCAGTATAATCCGGTCTGACTATGGCTACACCTTC
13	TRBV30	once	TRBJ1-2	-	CAWSVGTTDGYTF	TGTGCCTGGAGTGTCGGCACCACGGATGGCTACACCTTC
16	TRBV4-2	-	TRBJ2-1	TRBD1	CASSQEPTGAYNEQFF	TGTGCCAGCAGCCAAGAACCGACAGGGGCCTACAATGAGCAGTTCTTC
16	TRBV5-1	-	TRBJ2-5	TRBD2	CASSFGTSGNQETQYF	TGCGCCAGCAGCTTCGGGACTAGCGGGAACCAAGAGACCCAGTACTTC
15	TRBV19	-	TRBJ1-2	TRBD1	CASSISGGGYYGYTF	TGTGCCAGTAGTATATCGGGAGGGGGCTACTATGGCTACACCTTC
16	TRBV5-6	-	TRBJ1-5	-	CASSPDGGQRNQPQHF	TGTGCCAGCAGCCCAGACGGTGGACAGCGGAATCAGCCCCAGCATTTT
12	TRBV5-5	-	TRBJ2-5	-	CASSLTLETQYF	TGTGCCAGCAGCTTAACGCTGGAGACCCAGTACTTC
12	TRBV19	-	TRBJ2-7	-	CASSIYGAQQYF	TGTGCCAGTAGTATTTACGGGGCCCAGCAGTACTTC
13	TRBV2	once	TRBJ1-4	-	CASNGAGEEKLFF	TGTGCCAGCAATGGCGCAGGGGAGGAAAAACTGTTTTTT
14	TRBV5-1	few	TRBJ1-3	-	CASSFGDSGNTIYF	TGCGCCAGCAGCTTTGGAGACTCTGGAAACACCATATATTTT
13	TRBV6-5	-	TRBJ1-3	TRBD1	CASSRDSYDTIYF	TGTGCCAGCAGCAGGGACAGCTATGACACCATATATTTT
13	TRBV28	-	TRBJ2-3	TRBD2	CASSRAGVDTQYF	TGTGCCAGCAGTAGGGCGGGAGTAGATACGCAGTATTTT
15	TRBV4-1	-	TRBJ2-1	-	CASSQESRSYNEQFF	TGCGCCAGCAGCCAAGAATCCCGCTCCTACAATGAGCAGTTCTTC
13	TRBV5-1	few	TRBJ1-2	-	CASSLGGDGGYTF	TGCGCCAGCAGCTTGGGGGGTGACGGTGGCTACACCTTC
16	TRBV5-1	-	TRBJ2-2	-	CASSFALGPNTGELFF	TGCGCCAGCAGCTTTGCACTGGGGCCAAACACCGGGGAGCTGTTTTTT
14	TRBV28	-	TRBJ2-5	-	CASSLPTGAETQYF	TGTGCCAGCAGTTTACCGACAGGAGCAGAGACCCAGTACTTC
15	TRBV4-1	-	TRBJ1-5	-	CASSQEGQGDQPQHF	TGCGCCAGCAGCCAAGAAGGGCAGGGCGATCAGCCCCAGCATTTT
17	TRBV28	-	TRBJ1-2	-	CASSALTGGAGIYGYTF	TGTGCCAGCAGCGCACTAACTGGGGGCGCCGGGATCTATGGCTACACCTTC
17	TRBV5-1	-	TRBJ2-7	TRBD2	CASSLFRTSGRPYEQYF	TGCGCCAGCAGCTTGTTCCGGACTAGCGGGAGACCCTACGAGCAGTACTTC
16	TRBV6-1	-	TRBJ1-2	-	CASSERGSNPVYGYTF	TGTGCCAGCAGTGAACGGGGGTCTAATCCCGTCTATGGCTACACCTTC
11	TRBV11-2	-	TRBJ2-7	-	CASSLFYEQYF	TGTGCCAGCAGCTTGTTCTACGAGCAGTACTTC
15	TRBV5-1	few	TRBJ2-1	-	CASSLETSSYNEQFF	TGCGCCAGCAGCTTGGAGACGAGCTCCTACAATGAGCAGTTCTTC
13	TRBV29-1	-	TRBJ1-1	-	CSVAAGRNTEAFF	TGCAGCGTGGCGGCAGGACGGAACACTGAAGCTTTCTTT
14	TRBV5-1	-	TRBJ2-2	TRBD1	CASSLGQGSGELFF	TGCGCCAGCAGCCTGGGACAGGGGTCCGGGGAGCTGTTTTTT
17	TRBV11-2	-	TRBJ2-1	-	CASSLRGGPSSYNEQFF	TGTGCCAGCAGCTTAAGAGGGGGGCCGAGCTCCTACAATGAGCAGTTCTTC
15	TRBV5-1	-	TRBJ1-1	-	CASSMPERDHTEAFF	TGCGCCAGCAGCATGCCCGAAAGGGACCACACTGAAGCTTTCTTT
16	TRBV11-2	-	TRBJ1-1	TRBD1	CASSLAQGGADTEAFF	TGTGCCAGCAGCTTAGCCCAAGGGGGCGCGGACACTGAAGCTTTCTTT
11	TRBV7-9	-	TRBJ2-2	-	CASRLTGELFF	TGTGCCAGCAGACTAACCGGGGAGCTGTTTTTT
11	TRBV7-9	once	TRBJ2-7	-	CASSLALEQYF	TGTGCCAGCAGCTTAGCACTCGAGCAGTACTTC
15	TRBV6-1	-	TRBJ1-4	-	CASSGRQIQYEKLFF	TGTGCCAGCAGTGGACGACAGATTCAATATGAAAAACTGTTTTTT
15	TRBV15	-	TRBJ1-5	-	CATSRLGGSNQPQHF	TGTGCCACCAGCAGACTAGGGGGTAGCAATCAGCCCCAGCATTTT
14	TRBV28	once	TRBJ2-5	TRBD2	CASRPGTAGLAQYF	TGTGCCAGCCGTCCCGGGACGGCTGGACTAGCCCAGTACTTC
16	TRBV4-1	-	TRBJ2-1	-	CASSQARGWGYNEQFF	TGCGCCAGCAGCCAAGCGCGGGGCTGGGGTTACAATGAGCAGTTCTTC
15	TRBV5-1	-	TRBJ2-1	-	CASSLGLADVNEQFF	TGCGCCAGCAGCTTGGGCCTAGCTGACGTCAATGAGCAGTTCTTC